This is a list of T cell receptor beta chains from one sample in a study of OX40 agonist ivuxolimab in advanced cancers. This table comes from immunoSEQ multiplex PCR, and its TCRdb copy is limited to in-frame clones, with some not included. The data hold tens of thousands of clones, with 84% observed a single time. Specimen: CD4+ or CD8+ T cells sorted from blood, collected in a trial of the OX40 agonist ivuxolimab. Receptors were obtained from an adult with an advanced solid tumor such as melanoma, head and neck, liver or kidney cancer. Both conserved end residues are part of each CDR3. The order of the fields is V gene, J gene, D gene, clone size, CDR3 protein, CDR3 DNA. D genes are given only for firm matches. The listing skips clone size in some rows; elsewhere it reads once, few, many or a size class.

TRBV2	TRBJ2-7	-	-	CASSGTESEQYF	TGTGCCAGCAGTGGGACAGAGTCCGAGCAGTACTTC
TRBV4-3	TRBJ1-2	-	-	CASSQGGGTVRGYTF	TGCGCCAGCAGCCAAGGAGGGGGTACGGTGCGGGGCTACACCTTC
TRBV19	TRBJ2-1	TRBD2	-	CASGGGPGRGNEQFF	TGTGCCAGTGGGGGGGGACCCGGAAGGGGCAATGAGCAGTTCTTC
TRBV29-1	TRBJ2-7	-	-	CSAAGASHGEQYF	TGCAGCGCCGCGGGGGCTTCCCATGGCGAGCAGTACTTC
TRBV28	TRBJ2-2	-	-	CASSLGGGELFF	TGTGCCAGCAGCCTGGGCGGCGGGGAGCTGTTTTTT
TRBV7-2	TRBJ2-3	TRBD2	-	CASSLGLAGGFTDTQYF	TGTGCCAGCAGCTTAGGACTAGCGGGAGGGTTTACAGATACGCAGTATTTT
TRBV4-1	TRBJ2-3	-	-	CASSRIDPVGDTQYF	TGCGCCAGCAGTCGAATAGACCCTGTTGGAGATACGCAGTATTTT
TRBV5-1	TRBJ2-7	TRBD1	-	CASSPGGVDRKYF	TGCGCCAGCAGCCCGGGTGGGGTGGACAGGAAGTACTTC
TRBV5-1	TRBJ2-3	-	once	CASSLAGEPTDTQYF	TGCGCCAGCAGCTTGGCGGGGGAACCCACAGATACGCAGTATTTT
TRBV6-1	TRBJ1-1	TRBD1	once	CASSDQDRGRTEAFF	TGTGCCAGCTCCGACCAGGACAGGGGGCGAACTGAAGCTTTCTTT
TRBV6-5	TRBJ2-5	TRBD2	-	CASSRGEETQYF	TGTGCCAGCAGCCGGGGGGAAGAGACCCAGTACTTC
TRBV18	TRBJ2-7	TRBD1	-	CASSGQGQGEQYF	TGTGCCAGCTCGGGACAGGGGCAAGGGGAGCAGTACTTC
TRBV6-5	TRBJ1-1	-	-	CASSYGQGSSAFF	TGTGCCAGCAGTTACGGCCAGGGTTCGTCAGCTTTCTTT
TRBV5-4	TRBJ2-7	TRBD2	-	CASRIGLAASYEQYF	TGTGCCAGCAGAATAGGGCTAGCGGCTAGCTACGAGCAGTACTTC
TRBV7-9	TRBJ2-7	-	-	CASSPEGEYEQYF	TGTGCCAGCAGCCCAGAGGGGGAATACGAGCAGTACTTC
TRBV19	TRBJ1-4	-	-	CASSIGGATNEKLFF	TGTGCCAGTAGTATCGGTGGGGCAACTAATGAAAAACTGTTTTTT
TRBV15	TRBJ2-1	-	once	CATSRDRWQTSSYNEQFF	TGTGCCACCAGCAGAGATCGATGGCAGACGAGCTCCTACAATGAGCAGTTCTTC
TRBV11-3	TRBJ2-1	-	-	CASSLGTSNEQFF	TGTGCCAGCAGTTTGGGGACGTCGAATGAGCAGTTCTTC
TRBV30	TRBJ1-6	-	-	CAWSVGGSPLHF	TGTGCCTGGAGTGTAGGAGGTTCACCCCTCCACTTT
TRBV5-1	TRBJ2-7	-	-	CASSLDMASYEQYF	TGCGCCAGCAGCTTGGACATGGCCTCCTACGAGCAGTACTTC
TRBV7-2	TRBJ1-1	-	-	CASSLVASTEAFF	TGTGCCAGCAGCTTAGTGGCGAGCACTGAAGCTTTCTTT
TRBV14	TRBJ1-1	TRBD1	-	CASSLKHAGGEGWITEAFF	TGTGCCAGCAGCCTTAAACATGCAGGGGGCGAAGGTTGGATAACTGAAGCTTTCTTT
TRBV5-1	TRBJ1-2	TRBD1	once	CASSAGQGLYGYTF	TGCGCCAGCAGCGCAGGACAGGGACTCTATGGCTACACCTTC
TRBV5-6	TRBJ1-5	TRBD1	-	CASSLLGQGGISNQPQHF	TGTGCCAGCAGCTTACTAGGACAGGGTGGGATTAGCAATCAGCCCCAGCATTTT
TRBV7-8	TRBJ2-7	TRBD2	-	CASSLLTSGAGEQYF	TGTGCCAGCAGCTTACTTACTAGCGGTGCGGGGGAGCAGTACTTC
TRBV13	TRBJ2-7	-	-	CASSHQGGAYEQYF	TGTGCCAGCAGCCATCAGGGGGGGGCCTACGAGCAGTACTTC
TRBV5-5	TRBJ2-2	TRBD1	-	CASSWDRGTGELFF	TGTGCCAGCAGCTGGGACAGGGGCACCGGGGAGCTGTTTTTT
TRBV27	TRBJ1-6	-	-	CASTRGQYNSPLHF	TGTGCCAGCACCAGGGGCCAATATAATTCACCCCTCCACTTT
TRBV18	TRBJ1-6	-	few	CASSPGRTENSPLHF	TGTGCCAGCTCACCAGGGAGGACGGAGAATTCACCCCTCCACTTT
TRBV7-9	TRBJ2-5	TRBD2	-	CASSLSLAGQETQYF	TGTGCCAGCAGCTTAAGCCTAGCGGGCCAAGAGACCCAGTACTTC
TRBV6-5	TRBJ1-5	-	-	CASSYSGGWDQPQHF	TGTGCCAGCAGTTACTCCGGGGGCTGGGATCAGCCCCAGCATTTT
TRBV18	TRBJ2-7	TRBD1	-	CASSPVTGVYEQYF	TGTGCCAGCTCACCAGTGACAGGGGTCTACGAGCAGTACTTC
TRBV2	TRBJ2-3	TRBD2	-	CASSVGTSGDPSTDTQYF	TGTGCCAGCAGTGTAGGGACTAGCGGGGACCCCAGCACAGATACGCAGTATTTT
TRBV6-6	TRBJ1-2	-	-	CASSYAGEDYGYTF	TGTGCCAGCAGTTACGCAGGAGAAGACTATGGCTACACCTTC
TRBV7-9	TRBJ1-5	TRBD1	-	CASSQDRGANQPQHF	TGTGCCAGCAGCCAGGACAGGGGAGCGAATCAGCCCCAGCATTTT
TRBV4-2	TRBJ1-3	-	-	CASSQDRLSASGNTIYF	TGTGCCAGCAGCCAAGATCGGCTGTCTGCATCTGGAAACACCATATATTTT
TRBV27	TRBJ1-2	-	-	CASSEATGTPFYGYTF	TGTGCCAGCAGTGAGGCCACCGGGACACCTTTTTATGGCTACACCTTC
TRBV28	TRBJ1-5	-	-	CASNSGTDYSNQPQHF	TGTGCCAGCAATTCCGGGACCGATTATAGCAATCAGCCCCAGCATTTT
TRBV2	TRBJ1-2	-	-	CASSVGHTNYGYTF	TGTGCCAGCAGTGTGGGACACACAAACTATGGCTACACCTTC
TRBV25-1	TRBJ2-5	-	once	CASSEFTWETQYF	TGTGCCAGCAGTGAGTTTACGTGGGAGACCCAGTACTTC
TRBV7-8	TRBJ2-7	TRBD2	-	CASSWTSGDYEQYF	TGTGCCAGCAGCTGGACTAGCGGAGACTACGAGCAGTACTTC
TRBV28	TRBJ2-7	TRBD1	-	CASNPGQGRIHEQYF	TGTGCCAGCAATCCTGGACAGGGCAGAATCCACGAGCAGTACTTC
TRBV5-6	TRBJ1-2	-	-	CASSRRDPRVAYGYTF	TGTGCCAGCAGCCGCAGGGACCCACGCGTTGCCTATGGCTACACCTTC
TRBV2	TRBJ2-3	-	-	CASKFTAGATDTQYF	TGTGCCAGCAAGTTTACGGCAGGGGCAACAGATACGCAGTATTTT
TRBV29-1	TRBJ2-7	-	-	CSVRDGLSYEQYF	TGCAGCGTCCGGGACGGACTCTCCTACGAGCAGTACTTC
TRBV7-9	TRBJ2-3	TRBD2	-	CASSLLAGGLTDTQYF	TGTGCCAGCAGCTTACTGGCGGGGGGGCTCACAGATACGCAGTATTTT